The present T cell receptor (beta chain) was sequenced within a study of memory CD4+ T cells and cytomegalovirus serostatus. Looking at the study overall: Of the healthy Belgian adults, several were CMV seropositive and 20 to 30 seronegative.

Study conclusions and caveats: Of approximately 150 reported CMV TCRbeta sequences, about 70 were found in memory CD4+ repertoires.

Only in-frame clones appear in the TCRdb table, and some are missing; sequencing was by immunoSEQ multiplex PCR. The data show 50,000 to 75,000 clones, approximately 78% seen once. The sort gate was single viable CD3+CD4+CD8-CD45RO+ cells for memory CD4+ T cells. A note on this clone: The antigen is not known.

The sample taken for sequencing was memory CD4+ T cells from blood. The sequence was collected from an adult in good health and CMV-seronegative.

The CDR3 sequence is CASGGATYEQYF. Written as DNA, the CDR3 is TGTGCCAGCGGCGGAGCGACCTACGAGCAGTACTTC. This chain links TRBV9 with TRBJ2-7; no definite D call. The CDR3 contains 12 residues. Trimming pared 7 bases from V and 2 bases from J, leaving 10 bases between. Germline CDR1 and CDR2: SGDLS and YYNGEE. Together with reference TRBV9 and TRBJ2-7, the CDR3 gives the full variable domain: DSGVTQTPKHLITATGQRVTLRCSPRSGDLSVYWYQQSLDQGLQFLIQYYNGEERAKGNILERFSAQQFPDLHSELNLSSLELGDSALYFCASGGATYEQYFGPGTRLTVT.